The 14 T cell receptor beta chains in this list originate from one sample, sequenced in a study of T cell responses to AZD1222 COVID-19 vaccine. The method was immunoSEQ multiplex PCR; TCRdb's version includes in-frame clones alone and lacks a portion of them. The sample has some 14,000 clones, around 80% seen once. The sequences come from peripheral blood, collected 28 days after the second AZD1222 dose. All receptors derive from an adult who received the AZD1222 COVID-19 vaccine.

On this clone: This sample also contains other DNA sequences that code for the same CDR3. The rearrangement links TRBV12-3 or TRBV12-4 to TRBJ2-2; D remains unclear. The CDR3 spans 11 residues. Trimming shortened V by 7 bases and J by 4 bases, and 4 bases separated the two germline ends. CDR3 protein: CASTSTGELFF. CDR3 in DNA: TGTGCCAGCACAAGCACCGGGGAGCTGTTTTTT.

The chain has TRBV6-2 or TRBV6-3 and TRBJ2-1; D remains unclear. The length of the CDR3 is 15 residues. Trimming left V 2 bases short and J 6 bases short, with 14 bases between. In germline, CDR1 is MNHEY, CDR2 SVGEGT. CDR3 region: CASSYNLWDGNEQFF. CDR3 in DNA: TGTGCCAGCAGTTACAATCTGTGGGATGGCAATGAGCAGTTCTTC.

J is TRBJ2-3 and V is TRBV7-3; a possible D gene is TRBD2 (6 bases). Germline-derived CDR1 and CDR2 are SGHTA and FQGTGA. The CDR3 runs 15 residues. With 5 bases removed from V and 2 bases from J, the gap between germline ends came to 14 bases. CDR3 region: CASSTGLTITDTQYF. For the CDR3, the DNA is TGTGCCAGCAGCACAGGACTAACAATCACAGATACGCAGTATTTT.

The V gene is TRBV18, the J gene TRBJ2-1; 10 nucleotides agree with TRBD1. Germline V gene data show CDR1 as KGHSH and CDR2 as LQKENI. V shed 3 bases and J 4 bases; nucleotides not matched to a gene: 3. The CDR3 is 15 amino acids. The CDR3 DNA reads TGTGCCAGCTCACCCGACAGGGGGCTTTACAATGAGCAGTTCTTC. It encodes CASSPDRGLYNEQFF.

J is TRBJ1-6 and V is TRBV27, with D hard to call. Trimming removed 2 bases from V and 8 bases from J, with 7 bases in between. From germline, CDR1 is MNHEY and CDR2 SMNVEV (reference sequence). The CDR3 loop spans 13 amino acids. The CDR3 here is CASSLNADSPLHF. CDR3 DNA: TGTGCCAGCAGTTTAAATGCGGATTCACCCCTCCACTTT.

The V and J genes are TRBV30 and TRBJ2-1, with TRBD2 matching over 8 bases. This CDR3 has 16 amino acids. V shed 3 bases and J 8 bases; nucleotides not matched to a gene: 15. Germline assignment: CDR1 GTSNPN and CDR2 SVGIG (reference sequence). CDR3 sequence: CAWRGPISGKGDEQFF. The CDR3 DNA follows: TGTGCCTGGAGGGGGCCTATTAGCGGGAAAGGGGATGAGCAGTTCTTC.

The chain has TRBV5-4 and TRBJ2-3; 11 bases are shared with TRBD2. Germline trimming cut 3 bases from V and 7 bases from J; bases unmatched to any gene: 4. The CDR3 totals 14 residues. Germline loops: CDR1 SGHNT, CDR2 YYREEE (reference sequence). CDR3 amino acids: CASSSLAGGNTQYF. DNA of the CDR3: TGTGCCAGCAGCTCCCTAGCGGGAGGTAATACGCAGTATTTT.

The chain links TRBV30 to TRBJ1-6, with D unclear. The CDR3 totals 15 residues. The germline V gene encodes CDR1 GTSNPN and CDR2 SVGIG (reference sequence). V lost 8 bases and J lost 8, with 22 bases in between. CDR3 amino acids: CAAKVEGAVYSPLHF. The CDR3 DNA reads TGTGCCGCGAAGGTGGAGGGAGCAGTTTATTCACCCCTCCACTTT. The full variable domain, completed using reference TRBV30 and TRBJ1-6, is SQTIHQWPATLVQPVGSPLSLECTVEGTSNPNLYWYRQAAGRGLQLLFYSVGIGQISSEVPQNLSASRPQDRQFILSSKKLLLSDSGFYLCAAKVEGAVYSPLHFGNGTRLTVT.

CDR3: CAWSRQGDSPLHF. The DNA for the CDR3 is TGTGCCTGGAGTCGCCAGGGGGACTCACCCCTCCACTTT. The chain links TRBV30 to TRBJ1-6; 7 positions agree with TRBD1. The CDR3 runs 13 residues. Trimming cost V 2 bases and J 10 bases; bases outside gene matches: 5. CDR1 is GTSNPN, CDR2 SVGIG, per germline (reference sequence).

The CDR3 spells CASSLSTGGRGDYGYTF. The DNA of the CDR3 is TGTGCCAGCAGTTTATCAACAGGAGGACGGGGGGACTATGGCTACACCTTC. The chain is built from TRBV27 and TRBJ1-2; maybe TRBD1 (5 bases). CDR1 and CDR2 (germline): MNHEY, SMNVEV (reference sequence). The CDR3 loop spans 17 amino acids. Trimming removed 0 bases at V and 3 bases at J, with 17 bases between.

In regard to this clone: Relative to the germline gene, one junction end is altered; a read error may explain this. The J gene is TRBJ1-6, the V gene TRBV2; 7 positions match TRBD1. This CDR3 is 15 amino acids long. Germline V gene lookup returns CDR1 SNHLY and CDR2 FYNNEI. The CDR3 loop reads CASSEDRVGNSPLHF. As DNA, the CDR3 is TGTGCCAGCAGCGAAGACAGGGTGGGAAATTCACCCCTCCACTTT. Full variable domain (outside the CDR3, taken from reference TRBV2 and TRBJ1-6): EPEVTQTPSHQVTQMGQEVILRCVPISNHLYFYWYRQILGQKVEFLVSFYNNEISEKSEIFDDQFSVERPDGSNFTLKIRSTKLEDSAMYFCASSEDRVGNSPLHFGNGTRLTVT.

The chain links TRBV7-9 to TRBJ2-1; 10 bases align to TRBD2. The V gene's germline CDR1 is SEHNR and CDR2 FQNEAQ (reference sequence). J lost 6 bases, V lost 5 bases, and 10 bases had no gene match. This CDR3 is built from 16 residues. The CDR3 here is CASSQIAGGSGNEQFF. The CDR3 DNA reads TGTGCCAGCAGCCAAATAGCGGGGGGTTCGGGCAATGAGCAGTTCTTC.

This clone was seen only once. This chain links TRBV14 with TRBJ1-2; D possibly corresponds to TRBD1 (6 bases). Germline V gene data show CDR1 as SGHDN and CDR2 as FVKESK. The CDR3 consists of 13 residues. The V end lost 4 bases, the J end lost 8 bases, and 14 bases lay between the germline ends. The CDR3 DNA reads TGTGCCAGCAGCCCCCGAACAGGGAGCGGCTACACCTTC. Translation gives CASSPRTGSGYTF.

The rearrangement joins TRBV6-5 to TRBJ2-3; 9 positions agree with TRBD1. CDR1 is MNHEY, CDR2 SVGAGI, per germline. There are 14 residues in the CDR3. With V trimmed by 6 bases and J by 1 base, 2 bases remained unmatched. The CDR3 region has the DNA TGTGCCAGCAGCCGGGACAGGGGCACAGATACGCAGTATTTT. It translates to CASSRDRGTDTQYF.